These 30 T cell receptor beta chains were all obtained from the same sample, sequenced in a study of blood T cell repertoires in COVID-19. Measured with immunoSEQ multiplex PCR; TCRdb has only the in-frame clones, and not every one. The data hold approximately 100,000 clones, with approximately 92% observed a single time. The sequenced sample consisted of peripheral blood. Every receptor here comes from a woman at least 80 years old with acute or convalescent COVID-19.

The chain is built from TRBV5-1 and TRBJ2-1; 7 bases fit TRBD1. The CDR3 spans 14 residues. V lost 5 bases to trimming and J lost 10 bases; unmatched junction nucleotides: 12. CDR1 and CDR2 from the germline V gene are SGHRS and YFSETQ. The CDR3 nucleotides read TGCGCCAGCAGTTGGGGACAGATGCCATCGGAGCAGTTCTTC. Its translation is CASSWGQMPSEQFF.

This rearrangement joins TRBV19 to TRBJ1-5; the match to TRBD1 covers 7 bases. The CDR3 contains 13 residues. Germline CDR1 is LNHDA and CDR2 is SQIVND (reference sequence). With V trimmed by 5 bases and J by 9 bases, 7 bases remained unmatched. CDR3 DNA sequence: TGTGCCAGTAGTCCCACAGGGGTGGGGCCCCAGCATTTT. Its translation: CASSPTGVGPQHF.

The CDR3 bases are TGTGCCAGCACGCCGGGACAGGGATTATATGGCTACACCTTC. Translated, it gives CASTPGQGLYGYTF. The chain uses TRBV6-6 and TRBJ1-2; 9 nucleotides match TRBD1. Germline loops: CDR1 MNHNY, CDR2 SVGAGI (reference sequence). The CDR3 is made up of 14 amino acids. V gave up 7 bases and J gave up 5 bases; unmatched junction bases: 8.

Concerning this clone itself: Relative to the germline gene, one junction end is altered; a read error may explain this. V is TRBV5-6 and J is TRBJ1-2; TRBD1 aligns across 9 bases. CDR1 is SGHDT and CDR2 is YYEEEE in the germline V gene. This CDR3 spans 13 amino acids. This CDR3 reads CASSLTGTGPTPF. DNA of the CDR3: TGTGCCAGCAGTCTCACCGGGACAGGGCCGACTCCCTTC.

In DNA, the CDR3 is TGTGCCAGCTCGCCCCCTAGCGGGGGGGCTCGAACCGGGGAGCTGTTTTTT. Encoded protein: CASSPPSGGARTGELFF. The gene calls are TRBV18 and TRBJ2-2; 12 bases are a match to TRBD2. This CDR3 has 17 residues. CDR1 is KGHSH, CDR2 LQKENI, per germline. V lost 6 bases to trimming and J lost 5 bases; unmatched junction nucleotides: 10.

J is TRBJ2-5 and V is TRBV11-2; perhaps TRBD1 as D (6 bases). Germline V gene sequence: CDR1 SGHAT, CDR2 FQNNGV. V was trimmed by 3 bases and J by 0 bases, leaving 14 bases between them. This CDR3 contains 16 residues. The CDR3 spells CASSLGLQGNQETQYF. For the CDR3, the DNA is TGTGCCAGCAGCTTGGGGTTACAGGGAAACCAAGAGACCCAGTACTTC.

This clone was counted a few times. The chain is built from TRBV5-1 and TRBJ1-6; D not resolved. Germline V gene data show CDR1 as SGHRS and CDR2 as YFSETQ. The CDR3 contains 14 residues. V lost 7 bases, J lost 6 bases, and 14 bases lay in between. The CDR3 DNA reads as TGCGCCAGCCGCGGCGGGATAGGTAATTCACCCCTCCACTTT. As protein: CASRGGIGNSPLHF.

This clone was observed a few times. The chain recombines TRBV2 with TRBJ1-3, with a weak D call TRBD1 (6 bases). V was cut by 6 bases and J by 2 bases, with 11 bases left in between. The CDR3 is 14 amino acids. Germline V gives CDR1 SNHLY, CDR2 FYNNEI. The CDR3 coding sequence is TGTGCCAGCAGGAACCGGGACACTGGAAACACCATATATTTT. This gives the protein CASRNRDTGNTIYF.

The V gene is TRBV5-1, the J gene TRBJ1-4; D is unclear. The germline V and J ends were trimmed by 2 bases and 1 base, with 6 bases remaining between them. The germline CDR1 and CDR2 sequences are SGHRS and YFSETQ. This CDR3 spans 14 amino acids. CDR3 residues: CASSFSGTNEKLFF. The DNA of the CDR3 is TGCGCCAGCAGCTTTTCCGGAACTAATGAAAAACTGTTTTTT.

V usage is TRBV6-2 or TRBV6-3 and J usage is TRBJ2-1; the match to TRBD2 covers 9 bases. Germline CDR1 and CDR2: MNHEY and SVGEGT. This CDR3 contains 16 residues. V trimming: 7 bases; J trimming: 7 bases; junction bases outside the gene matches: 14. The CDR3 spells CASTPRGAGGPNEQFF. The DNA for the CDR3 is TGTGCCAGCACCCCCCGGGGGGCGGGGGGGCCGAATGAGCAGTTCTTC.

This clone was counted once. This chain uses TRBV19 with TRBJ2-1; D might be TRBD1 (5 bases). Trimming shortened V by 3 bases and J by 0 bases, and 24 bases separated the two germline ends. This CDR3 region has 20 residues. In germline, CDR1 is LNHDA, CDR2 SQIVND (reference sequence). The CDR3 reads CASSILPHSDSSSSYNEQFF. DNA for the CDR3: TGTGCCAGTAGTATCCTGCCCCACTCTGACAGTTCTAGCTCCTACAATGAGCAGTTCTTC. The variable domain in full, with the rest retrieved from reference TRBV19 and TRBJ2-1, is DGGITQSPKYLFRKEGQNVTLSCEQNLNHDAMYWYRQDPGQGLRLIYYSQIVNDFQKGDIAEGYSVSREKKESFPLTVTSAQKNPTAFYLCASSILPHSDSSSSYNEQFFGPGTRLTVL.

There are a few counts of this clone. The rearrangement uses TRBV6-6 and TRBJ2-2, with D perhaps TRBD1 (5 bases). Trimming took 2 bases from V and 3 from J, leaving 7 bases between them. The CDR3 loop spans 14 amino acids. Germline V gene sequence: CDR1 MNHNY, CDR2 SVGAGI (reference sequence). The CDR3 here is CASSYLRDTGELFF. DNA for the CDR3: TGTGCCAGCAGTTACCTCAGGGACACCGGGGAGCTGTTTTTT.

This chain uses TRBV4-3 with TRBJ1-6; TRBD1 might be the D (5 bases). Germline CDR1 LGHNA, CDR2 YSLEER. Trimming left V 3 bases short and J 0 bases short, with 9 bases between. This CDR3 is 16 amino acids long. For the CDR3, the DNA is TGCGCCAGCAGCCAGTGGGGGGTCTCCTATAATTCACCCCTCCACTTT. Protein: CASSQWGVSYNSPLHF.

V and J are TRBV19 and TRBJ2-1, with 8 positions matching TRBD2. V shed 2 bases and J 7 bases; nucleotides not matched to a gene: 4. The CDR3 length is 14 residues. CDR1 is LNHDA and CDR2 is SQIVND in the germline V gene (reference sequence). The CDR3 bases are TGTGCCAGTAGTATAAGAACGGGAGGGAATGAGCAGTTCTTC. Its translation: CASSIRTGGNEQFF.

V is TRBV7-2 and J is TRBJ2-5, with 10 bases matching TRBD2. This CDR3 has 17 amino acids. Losses at the gene ends were 2 bases for V and 3 bases for J; bases not matched to a gene: 9. The germline gives CDR1 SGHTA, CDR2 FQGNSA. CDR3 in amino acids: CASSLFVPSGGKETQYF. In DNA form, the CDR3 reads TGTGCCAGCAGCTTATTCGTGCCTAGCGGGGGCAAAGAGACCCAGTACTTC.

On this clone: Other nucleotide sequences in the sample specify the same CDR3. This chain connects TRBV7-2 to TRBJ2-4; the D gene is possibly TRBD1 (5 bases). This CDR3 spans 16 amino acids. Germline assignment: CDR1 SGHTA and CDR2 FQGNSA. Trimming removed 1 base from V and 0 bases from J, with 10 bases in between. The CDR3 sequence is CASSLVAGLAKNIQYF. In DNA form, the CDR3 reads TGTGCCAGCAGCTTAGTAGCAGGGCTAGCCAAAAACATTCAGTACTTC.

This sequence joins TRBV2 and TRBJ1-5; maybe TRBD1 (5 bases). This CDR3 region has 13 residues. CDR1 and CDR2 from the germline V gene are SNHLY and FYNNEI. V lost 5 bases to trimming and J lost 8 bases, with 13 bases between them. The CDR3 nucleotides read TGTGCCAGCAGTAGGCGGGGCCGGGAGCCCCAGCATTTT. Translation: CASSRRGREPQHF.

The J gene is TRBJ1-2, the V gene TRBV6-6; 9 bases map to TRBD1. V was pared by 0 bases and J by 3 bases, with 2 bases of the junction left unmatched. Per the germline V gene, CDR1 is MNHNY and CDR2 is SVGAGI (reference sequence). This CDR3 region has 15 residues. The CDR3 DNA reads TGTGCCAGCAGTTACTCAAGGACAGGGGACTATGGCTACACCTTC. Encoded protein: CASSYSRTGDYGYTF.

This rearrangement joins TRBV5-1 to TRBJ2-3, with 9 bases fitting TRBD2. Trimming removed 3 bases from V and 4 bases from J; junction bases left unmatched: 12. CDR1 SGHRS and CDR2 YFSETQ come from the germline V gene. The CDR3 has 17 amino acids. CDR3 region: CASSSSSGGPGADTQYF. Written as DNA, the CDR3 is TGCGCCAGCAGCTCGAGTAGCGGGGGCCCGGGAGCAGATACGCAGTATTTT.

This chain joins TRBV25-1 and TRBJ1-2, with TRBD1 as a possible D gene (6 bases). Between the trimmed V and J ends, which lost 1 base and 8 bases, there was a span of 14 bases. Per germline, CDR1 MGHDK and CDR2 SYGVNS. The CDR3 is made up of 14 amino acids. The CDR3 spells CASSESNRAGGYTF. The CDR3 DNA reads as TGTGCCAGCAGTGAATCTAACAGGGCAGGGGGCTACACCTTC.

The chain uses TRBV19 and TRBJ2-5; D is perhaps TRBD2 (5 bases). Trimming stripped 4 bases from V and 5 bases from J, with 14 bases between. The CDR3 is made up of 14 amino acids. Germline CDR1 LNHDA, CDR2 SQIVND (reference sequence). The chain's CDR3 is CASSTGRGGETQYF. CDR3 in DNA: TGTGCCAGTAGTACAGGACGGGGTGGGGAGACCCAGTACTTC.

This chain joins TRBV4-3 and TRBJ2-7, with D tentatively TRBD2 (7 bases). CDR1 is LGHNA, CDR2 YSLEER, per germline. This CDR3 region has 19 residues. V was trimmed by 0 bases and J by 4 bases, leaving 25 bases between them. CDR3 in amino acids: CASSQERGLRGGGSYEQYF. As DNA, the CDR3 is TGCGCCAGCAGCCAAGAAAGGGGACTAAGGGGGGGCGGAAGTTACGAGCAGTACTTC.

The V gene is TRBV4-1, the J gene TRBJ1-4; D is perhaps TRBD1 (5 bases). This CDR3 comprises 18 residues. Germline CDR1 is MGHRA and CDR2 is YSYEKL. Trimming pared 2 bases from V and 6 bases from J, leaving 22 bases between. The CDR3 region has the DNA TGCGCCAGCAGCCAAAACCCCGCGGAGGGGACTCGGGATGAAAAACTGTTTTTT. It encodes CASSQNPAEGTRDEKLFF.

The rearrangement joins TRBV30 to TRBJ1-5; D is perhaps TRBD1 (5 bases). Germline V lookup: CDR1 GTSNPN, CDR2 SVGIG (reference sequence). V was pared by 0 bases and J by 3 bases, with 12 bases between. CDR3 length: 15 residues. The CDR3 here is CAWSVGGGSNQPQHF. CDR3 DNA sequence: TGTGCCTGGAGTGTCGGTGGGGGGTCCAATCAGCCCCAGCATTTT.

This clone was detected only a few times. The chain links TRBV19 to TRBJ2-7, with 8 positions matching TRBD1. Trimming at V came to 3 bases and at J to 4 bases, leaving 5 bases not matched to a gene. Germline V lookup: CDR1 LNHDA, CDR2 SQIVND (reference sequence). This CDR3 is built from 14 residues. CDR3 nucleotides: TGTGCCAGTAGTATTGGAGGACAGGGTTACGAGCAGTACTTC. Encoded protein: CASSIGGQGYEQYF.

This rearrangement joins TRBV7-9 to TRBJ2-7; D gene unclear. CDR1 SEHNR and CDR2 FQNEAQ come from the germline V gene (reference sequence). The CDR3 contains 12 residues. Between the trimmed V and J ends, which lost 2 bases and 6 bases, there was a span of 8 bases. The CDR3, as DNA: TGTGCCAGCAGCTTATCCCTCTCCGAGCAGTACTTC. Its translation is CASSLSLSEQYF.

The chain joins TRBV27 to TRBJ2-6; the D gene is possibly TRBD2 (5 bases). Per germline, CDR1 MNHEY and CDR2 SMNVEV (reference sequence). V lost 3 bases and J lost 2, with 8 bases in between. This CDR3 spans 15 amino acids. CDR3 region: CASSFERAGANVLTF. The CDR3 DNA follows: TGTGCCAGCAGTTTCGAGAGGGCTGGGGCCAACGTCCTGACTTTC.

The V gene is TRBV7-2, the J gene TRBJ2-5; 13 bases line up with TRBD2. This CDR3 spans 16 amino acids. Germline assignment: CDR1 SGHTA and CDR2 FQGNSA. After removal of 6 bases from V and 1 base from J, the junction contained 5 bases not matched to a gene. CDR3 in amino acids: CASSWTSGGSQETQYF. The CDR3 bases are TGTGCCAGCAGTTGGACTAGCGGGGGATCCCAAGAGACCCAGTACTTC. Filled out from reference TRBV7-2 and TRBJ2-5, the complete variable domain reads GAGVSQSPSNKVTEKGKDVELRCDPISGHTALYWYRQSLGQGLEFLIYFQGNSAPDKSGLPSDRFSAERTGGSVSTLTIQRTQQEDSAVYLCASSWTSGGSQETQYFGPGTRLLVL.

J is TRBJ1-1 and V is TRBV5-6, with 11 nucleotides matching TRBD1. V was pared by 4 bases and J by 11 bases, with 7 bases of the junction left unmatched. The CDR3 length is 13 residues. Germline V gene data show CDR1 as SGHDT and CDR2 as YYEEEE. The CDR3 region is CASSVDRGPLAFF. DNA for the CDR3: TGTGCCAGCAGCGTGGACAGGGGGCCCCTGGCTTTCTTT. The variable domain in full, completed from reference TRBV5-6 and TRBJ1-1, reads DAGVTQSPTHLIKTRGQQVTLRCSPKSGHDTVSWYQQALGQGPQFIFQYYEEEERQRGNFPDRFSGHQFPNYSSELNVNALLLGDSALYLCASSVDRGPLAFFGQGTRLTVV.

The V and J genes are TRBV6-5 and TRBJ1-2, with D possibly TRBD1 on 6 matching bases. Germline V lookup: CDR1 MNHEY, CDR2 SVGAGI. The CDR3 covers 15 residues. Trimming stripped 5 bases from V and 6 bases from J, with 19 bases between. This CDR3 reads CASSTGDIAVDGYTF. Written as DNA, the CDR3 is TGTGCCAGCAGTACCGGGGACATCGCGGTCGATGGCTACACCTTC.